One sample yielded the 20 T cell receptor beta chains listed below, sequenced in a study of cytomegalovirus exposure and HLA in healthy donors. The PCR was carried out with 60 Vbeta primers and 13 Jbeta primers. Generated by immunoSEQ multiplex PCR, the TCRdb table keeps only in-frame clones and is missing some. This table holds about 140,000 clones, roughly 77% found once. The specimen was PBMCs. The origin of the receptors is a young man in good health and CMV-seropositive.

The J gene is TRBJ2-7, the V gene TRBV7-9; D is ambiguous. The CDR3 consists of 15 residues. Germline V lookup: CDR1 SEHNR, CDR2 FQNEAQ (reference sequence). Trimming cost V 1 base and J 8 bases, with 18 bases left between them. CDR3 nucleotide sequence: TGTGCCAGCAGCTTAGAAGGTTTGGGTGACGACAAGCAGTACTTC. It translates to CASSLEGLGDDKQYF.

The rearrangement joins TRBV27 to TRBJ1-5; perhaps TRBD1 as D (6 bases). The CDR3 is 16 residues long. Trimming stripped 6 bases from V and 1 base from J, with 16 bases between. The V gene's germline CDR1 is MNHEY and CDR2 SMNVEV (reference sequence). CDR3 nucleotides: TGTGCCAGCAGCTCCAGGGGATCGGGGAGCAATCAGCCCCAGCATTTT. It yields the protein CASSSRGSGSNQPQHF.

The chain carries TRBV5-1 and TRBJ1-2; D is possibly TRBD1 (5 bases). Germline V lookup: CDR1 SGHRS, CDR2 YFSETQ. V lost 0 bases, J lost 4 bases, and 16 bases lay in between. The CDR3 length is 16 residues. CDR3 in amino acids: CASSLGADTKIYGYTF. Written as DNA, the CDR3 is TGCGCCAGCAGCTTGGGGGCGGACACGAAAATCTATGGCTACACCTTC.

The chain links TRBV15 to TRBJ2-1, with a weak D call TRBD2 (6 bases). Trimming left V 3 bases short and J 8 bases short, with 20 bases between. The germline CDR1 and CDR2 sequences are LNHNV and YYDKDF (reference sequence). CDR3 length: 16 amino acids. The CDR3 region has the DNA TGTGCCACCAGCAGCTCCCGTGCCGGGAGTATGTATGAGCAGTTCTTC. Translation: CATSSSRAGSMYEQFF.

V gene TRBV27 combines with J gene TRBJ1-5, with D unclear. Looked up from germline, CDR1 is MNHEY and CDR2 is SMNVEV (reference sequence). The CDR3 loop spans 13 amino acids. Trimming stripped 5 bases from V and 7 bases from J, with 12 bases between. The CDR3 sequence: CASSGLYGQPQHF. For the CDR3, the DNA is TGTGCCAGCAGTGGACTATATGGCCAGCCCCAGCATTTT.

The CDR3 nucleotides are TGTGCCAGCAGCGTAGCTCCCCAGGGCAGGGAGACCCAGTACTTC. The encoded protein is CASSVAPQGRETQYF. The rearrangement links TRBV9 to TRBJ2-5, with D possibly being TRBD1 (5 bases). Trimming stripped 0 bases from V and 5 bases from J, with 14 bases between. CDR1 is SGDLS and CDR2 is YYNGEE in the germline V gene. The CDR3 spans 15 residues.

This clone was observed a handful of times. V usage is TRBV14 and J usage is TRBJ2-7; D gene uncertain. The germline V gene encodes CDR1 SGHDN and CDR2 FVKESK. Trimming removed 0 bases at V and 7 bases at J, with 10 bases between. The CDR3 runs 13 residues. CDR3 in amino acids: CASSQDYYSEQYF. The CDR3 nucleotides read TGTGCCAGCAGCCAAGATTATTACAGTGAGCAGTACTTC.

The rearrangement links TRBV28 to TRBJ2-3; tentatively, D is TRBD1 (6 bases). This CDR3 is 13 amino acids long. Trimming took off 2 bases at V and 9 bases at J, with 12 bases between the two ends. Per the germline V gene, CDR1 is MDHEN and CDR2 is SYDVKM. As DNA, the CDR3 is TGTGCCAGCAGTTTAGAGACAGGCGACACGCAGTATTTT. Protein sequence: CASSLETGDTQYF.

The V gene is TRBV7-8, the J gene TRBJ2-5; D gene ambiguous. The germline CDR1 and CDR2 sequences are SGHVS and FQNEAQ. Trimming removed 4 bases at V and 4 bases at J, with 10 bases between. CDR3 length equals 13 residues. The CDR3 loop is CASSYSLRETQYF. Here the CDR3 DNA reads TGTGCCAGCAGCTATAGTTTGCGAGAGACCCAGTACTTC.

V usage is TRBV5-1 and J usage is TRBJ2-7; 7 bases are shared with TRBD2. Looked up from germline, CDR1 is SGHRS and CDR2 is YFSETQ. The CDR3 runs 16 residues. J was trimmed by 3 bases and V by 4 bases; bases with no gene match: 13. CDR3: CASSPEMRGSSYEQYF. CDR3 DNA: TGCGCCAGCAGCCCTGAGATGCGGGGGTCGAGCTACGAGCAGTACTTC.

The chain combines TRBV29-1 with TRBJ1-1; 8 bases are shared with TRBD1. The V segment lost 5 bases and the J segment 2 bases; nucleotides outside the gene matches: 7. Looked up from germline, CDR1 is SQVTM and CDR2 is ANQGSEA. The CDR3 is made up of 14 amino acids. The CDR3 spells CSVSTGAFNTEAFF. The CDR3 region has the DNA TGCAGCGTTTCGACAGGGGCCTTCAACACTGAAGCTTTCTTT.

The CDR3 sequence is CASSLMGGTDTQYF. In nucleotides, the CDR3 is TGCGCCAGCAGCTTGATGGGAGGCACAGATACGCAGTATTTT. The J gene is TRBJ2-3, the V gene TRBV5-1, with D perhaps TRBD2 (5 bases). Trimming removed 1 base at V and 1 base at J, with 7 bases between. From germline, CDR1 is SGHRS and CDR2 YFSETQ. The CDR3 sequence is 14 residues long.

The chain uses TRBV29-1 and TRBJ1-2, with TRBD1 matching 10 bases. The CDR3 length is 14 residues. In germline, CDR1 is SQVTM, CDR2 ANQGSEA. The V gene end was trimmed by 6 bases and the J gene end by 0 bases; junction bases not matched to a gene: 4. CDR3 sequence (DNA): TGCAGCGTGGTGGACAGGGGGACTAACTATGGCTACACCTTC. Translation gives CSVVDRGTNYGYTF.

The J gene is TRBJ2-1, the V gene TRBV25-1; D might be TRBD2 (6 bases). From germline, CDR1 is MGHDK and CDR2 SYGVNS. The CDR3 is made up of 16 amino acids. V lost 4 bases, J lost 3 bases, and 16 bases lay in between. The CDR3 loop is CASSVSLGLIYNEQFF. The CDR3 DNA follows: TGTGCCAGCAGTGTTTCTCTGGGACTTATCTACAATGAGCAGTTCTTC.

The chain recombines TRBV19 with TRBJ2-1; 8 positions agree with TRBD2. This CDR3 region has 16 residues. The germline V gene encodes CDR1 LNHDA and CDR2 SQIVND (reference sequence). Unmatched junction bases numbered 7, after V lost 0 bases and J lost 6 bases. The CDR3 nucleotides are TGTGCCAGTAGTATAGATCATGGGACTAGTGGCAATGAGCAGTTCTTC. It yields the protein CASSIDHGTSGNEQFF.

This chain joins TRBV29-1 and TRBJ2-7; the D gene is possibly TRBD2 (6 bases). There are 13 residues in the CDR3. Germline-derived CDR1 and CDR2 are SQVTM and ANQGSEA. Trimming removed 1 base at V and 4 bases at J, with 11 bases between. The CDR3 reads CSVEVLAGYEQYF. In DNA, the CDR3 is TGCAGCGTTGAAGTACTAGCAGGGTACGAGCAGTACTTC.

In this sample, this clone turned up a few times. The V call is TRBV6-5, the J call TRBJ2-7; D is uncertain. The germline V gene encodes CDR1 MNHEY and CDR2 SVGAGI. The CDR3 runs to 13 residues. Trimming stripped 7 bases from V and 1 base from J, with 11 bases between. In nucleotides, the CDR3 is TGTGCCAGCATGGCGTACAGTTCCTACGAGCAGTACTTC. It codes for CASMAYSSYEQYF.

The chain recombines TRBV7-2 with TRBJ1-5; D possibly corresponds to TRBD1 (5 bases). The CDR3 is 13 amino acids. The germline V gene has CDR1 SGHTA and CDR2 FQGNSA. V was pared by 4 bases and J by 3 bases, with 7 bases between. The CDR3 sequence: CASSSGHNQPQHF. CDR3 bases: TGTGCCAGCAGCTCAGGGCACAATCAGCCCCAGCATTTT.

The chain employs TRBV11-2 and TRBJ2-7, with D possibly being TRBD2 (5 bases). Germline lookup yields CDR1 SGHAT and CDR2 FQNNGV. The ends were cut back, 5 bases at V and 7 bases at J, with 18 bases in the middle. This CDR3 spans 14 amino acids. CDR3 nucleotide sequence: TGTGCCAGCAGCCCCTCGGCACCTACGGGGGAGCAGTACTTC. Protein sequence: CASSPSAPTGEQYF.

This chain links TRBV5-1 with TRBJ2-5, with TRBD2 matching over 13 bases. CDR3 length: 16 residues. The germline gives CDR1 SGHRS, CDR2 YFSETQ. V gave up 4 bases and J gave up 4 bases; unmatched junction bases: 7. This CDR3 reads CASSGGTSGMGETQYF. Written as DNA, the CDR3 is TGCGCCAGCAGCGGCGGGACTAGCGGGATGGGAGAGACCCAGTACTTC.